This TCR beta chain was retrieved from a study of T cell changes during pregnancy in multiple sclerosis. TCRdb's table, derived via immunoSEQ multiplex PCR, lists solely in-frame clones and lacks some. The table shows more than 60,000 clones, with approximately 89% occurring only once. The TCR sequence derives from a female donor with multiple sclerosis, enrolled in a pregnancy study. The sample was peripheral blood, taken in the second trimester of pregnancy.

CDR3 amino acids: CASSPGQGRNTIYF. CDR3 in DNA: TGTGCCAGCTCACCGGGACAGGGCCGAAACACCATATATTTT. The V gene is TRBV18, the J gene TRBJ1-3; 9 positions match TRBD1. Germline V gives CDR1 KGHSH, CDR2 LQKENI. V was clipped by 3 bases and J by 5 bases; unmatched bases: 2. CDR3 length: 14 residues.